This TCR beta chain originates from a study of PD-1 blockade in classical Hodgkin lymphoma. General observations from the study: Reasons behind the repertoire differences stay unclear, perhaps disease activity or earlier therapy. The study reported lower baseline TCR diversity in newly diagnosed patients than in healthy donors.

Every patient experienced relapse after autologous stem cell transplantation, and brentuximab vedotin exposure varied. With 3 bases removed from V and 0 bases from J, the gap between germline ends came to 13 bases. This CDR3 spans 16 amino acids. Germline assignment: CDR1 SGDLS and CDR2 YYNGEE. In regard to this clone: Antigen: not known.

Produced via immunoSEQ multiplex PCR; TCRdb's table is partial and in-frame only. This sample has more than 20,000 clones, with just under 80% found just once. The clonotype originates from a human donor with classical Hodgkin lymphoma. The sample here was peripheral blood mononuclear cells (PBMCs), taken before the second cycle of nivolumab. V gene TRBV9 combines with J gene TRBJ1-3; no definite D call. The CDR3 sequence is CASSADSLSSGNTIYF. The CDR3 DNA sequence: TGTGCCAGCAGCGCCGACTCACTGAGCTCTGGAAACACCATATATTTT.